Each of the 21 T cell receptor beta chains below was sequenced from the same sample in a study of T cell responses to AZD1222 COVID-19 vaccine. Only in-frame clones appear in the TCRdb table, and some are missing; sequencing was by immunoSEQ multiplex PCR. Of some 150,000 clones listed, around 91% were seen once; the top ten hold about 4.5%. Sequenced here: peripheral blood, sampled on day 0 of AZD1222 vaccination. These TCRs come from an adult in good health.

The genes are TRBV19 and TRBJ2-6; D unresolved. Germline loops: CDR1 LNHDA, CDR2 SQIVND (reference sequence). This CDR3 has 16 residues. Trimming left V 3 bases short and J 2 bases short, with 11 bases between. CDR3 residues: CASSMVSVPGANVLTF. Here the CDR3 DNA reads TGTGCCAGTAGTATGGTTTCGGTCCCTGGGGCCAACGTCCTGACTTTC.

The gene calls are TRBV11-2 and TRBJ1-6, with D unresolved. The CDR3 contains 13 residues. Germline CDR1 reads SGHAT; CDR2 reads FQNNGV. The V and J ends lost 1 base and 11 bases respectively, with 9 bases between them. CDR3 region: CASSLVSQTPLHF. The CDR3 nucleotides read TGTGCCAGCAGCTTAGTTTCACAGACACCCCTCCACTTT. Supplemented by reference TRBV11-2 and TRBJ1-6, the full variable domain reads EAGVAQSPRYKIIEKRQSVAFWCNPISGHATLYWYQQILGQGPKLLIQFQNNGVVDDSQLPKDRFSAERLKGVDSTLKIQPAKLEDSAVYLCASSLVSQTPLHFGNGTRLTVT.

J is TRBJ1-4 and V is TRBV28, with TRBD1 as a possible D gene (5 bases). V lost 3 bases to trimming and J lost 14 bases, with 22 bases between them. CDR1 MDHEN and CDR2 SYDVKM come from the germline V gene. The CDR3 spans 15 residues. The CDR3 sequence: CASSFGGVEMKSLFF. The DNA for the CDR3 is TGTGCCAGCAGTTTCGGAGGGGTGGAAATGAAAAGTCTGTTTTTT.

The J gene is TRBJ1-2, the V gene TRBV24-1; D gene ambiguous. V lost 3 bases, J lost 4 bases, and 5 bases lay in between. The CDR3 spans 12 residues. Germline-derived CDR1 and CDR2 are KGHDR and SFDVKD. The CDR3 coding sequence is TGTGCCACCAGTGATCCCGTCTATGGCTACACCTTC. Protein: CATSDPVYGYTF.

This rearrangement joins TRBV18 to TRBJ2-7; D call uncertain. The CDR3 has 14 residues. Germline V lookup: CDR1 KGHSH, CDR2 LQKENI. V was pared by 5 bases and J by 0 bases, with 11 bases between. As DNA, the CDR3 is TGTGCCAGCTCAGCCAGGCGGACCTCCTACGAGCAGTACTTC. Amino acid sequence: CASSARRTSYEQYF.

This chain uses TRBV2 with TRBJ2-3; 11 bases line up with TRBD2. V lost 2 bases to trimming and J lost 2 bases; unmatched junction nucleotides: 9. The germline CDR1 and CDR2 sequences are SNHLY and FYNNEI. The CDR3 contains 18 residues. The DNA for the CDR3 is TGTGCCAGCAGTGAAAGCCTTGGACTAGCGGGTAACACAGATACGCAGTATTTT. It yields the protein CASSESLGLAGNTDTQYF. The variable domain in full, with the rest retrieved from reference TRBV2 and TRBJ2-3, is EPEVTQTPSHQVTQMGQEVILRCVPISNHLYFYWYRQILGQKVEFLVSFYNNEISEKSEIFDDQFSVERPDGSNFTLKIRSTKLEDSAMYFCASSESLGLAGNTDTQYFGPGTRLTVL.

This clone was counted only a few times. V and J are TRBV3-1 (or the pseudogene TRBV3-2) and TRBJ1-6; a possible D gene is TRBD1 (6 bases). The CDR3 sequence is 16 residues long. CDR1 is LGHDT and CDR2 is YNNKEL in the germline V gene (reference sequence). V lost 4 bases to trimming and J lost 10 bases, with 20 bases between them. Here the CDR3 DNA reads TGTGCCAGCAGCCCCAAAATTACAGGGTGGGAATCACCCCTCCACTTT. Its translation is CASSPKITGWESPLHF.

V usage is TRBV5-4 and J usage is TRBJ2-1; TRBD2 agrees at 10 bases. The trim removed 7 bases at V and 6 bases at J, leaving 4 bases unmatched. This CDR3 is built from 13 residues. In germline, CDR1 is SGHNT, CDR2 YYREEE (reference sequence). The CDR3 region has the DNA TGTGCCAGCGGAGTAGCGGGGGGCAATGAGCAGTTCTTC. This sequence encodes CASGVAGGNEQFF.

CDR3 DNA: TGCGCCAGCAGCAGGGGGAGCGTCACAGATACGCAGTATTTT. The encoded protein is CASSRGSVTDTQYF. The chain joins TRBV4-1 to TRBJ2-3, with TRBD1 as a possible D gene (6 bases). Germline V gene data show CDR1 as MGHRA and CDR2 as YSYEKL. Trimming stripped 5 bases from V and 2 bases from J, with 11 bases between. The CDR3 has 14 residues.

The chain joins TRBV27 to TRBJ2-7; 8 bases are a match to TRBD1. The germline V gene encodes CDR1 MNHEY and CDR2 SMNVEV (reference sequence). J lost 4 bases, V lost 0 bases, and 8 bases had no gene match. The CDR3 has 16 residues. The CDR3 sequence: CASSLSGQVTIYEQYF. Here the CDR3 DNA reads TGTGCCAGCAGTTTATCGGGACAGGTGACTATTTACGAGCAGTACTTC.

The chain couples TRBV6-4 to TRBJ2-3; D is perhaps TRBD2 (5 bases). The CDR3 length is 15 residues. V was shortened by 3 bases and J by 2 bases, with 12 bases between the two germline ends. Germline-derived CDR1 and CDR2 are MRHNA and SNTAGT. CDR3 in DNA: TGTGCCAGCAGTGATGGCAGCGGAGACACAGATACGCAGTATTTT. This encodes CASSDGSGDTDTQYF.

The chain employs TRBV5-1 and TRBJ2-1; D remains unclear. This CDR3 spans 15 amino acids. Germline V CDR1 and CDR2: SGHRS, YFSETQ. The V end lost 0 bases, the J end lost 1 base, and 8 bases lay between the germline ends. The CDR3 sequence: CASSLAAISYNEQFF. DNA for the CDR3: TGCGCCAGCAGCTTGGCAGCAATATCCTACAATGAGCAGTTCTTC.

The rearrangement links TRBV9 to TRBJ1-3; D gene uncertain. Germline CDR1 and CDR2: SGDLS and YYNGEE. CDR3 size: 16 residues. The V end was cut by 0 bases, the J end by 0 bases, with 10 bases between. The chain's CDR3 is CASSVDGPYSGNTIYF. The CDR3 region has the DNA TGTGCCAGCAGCGTAGACGGCCCTTACTCTGGAAACACCATATATTTT.

This chain uses TRBV3-1 (or the pseudogene TRBV3-2) with TRBJ1-1, with 9 bases matching TRBD1. Germline V gene lookup returns CDR1 LGHDT and CDR2 YNNKEL (reference sequence). This CDR3 spans 14 amino acids. The V segment lost 5 bases and the J segment 4 bases; nucleotides outside the gene matches: 5. CDR3 residues: CASSVRQGGTEAFF. The CDR3, as DNA: TGTGCCAGCAGCGTGCGACAGGGGGGCACTGAAGCTTTCTTT.

The chain carries TRBV29-1 and TRBJ2-5, with 7 positions matching TRBD2. This CDR3 region has 14 residues. The germline V gene has CDR1 SQVTM and CDR2 ANQGSEA. V shed 6 bases, J shed 2 bases, and the junction held 9 bases outside the gene matches. The DNA of the CDR3 is TGCAGCGTGGGAAAACTAGCGCCACAAGAGACCCAGTACTTC. Amino acids: CSVGKLAPQETQYF. The full variable domain, its missing parts supplied by reference TRBV29-1 and TRBJ2-5, is SAVISQKPSRDICQRGTSLTIQCQVDSQVTMMFWYRQQPGQSLTLIATANQGSEATYESGFVIDKFPISRPNLTFSTLTVSNMSPEDSSIYLCSVGKLAPQETQYFGPGTRLLVL.

The V and J genes are TRBV28 and TRBJ2-5; D tentatively reads TRBD1 or TRBD2 (5 bases each). Deletions cut 3 bases from V and 7 bases from J, with 21 bases between. The length of the CDR3 is 16 residues. The germline V gene has CDR1 MDHEN and CDR2 SYDVKM. In DNA form, the CDR3 reads TGTGCCAGCAGTTTGGGCAGAGGGGCTGGGGACGGGACCCAGTACTTC. Translated: CASSLGRGAGDGTQYF.

This chain uses TRBV12-5 with TRBJ1-5; 7 bases fit TRBD1. The CDR3 totals 13 residues. CDR1 LGHNT and CDR2 FRNRAP come from the germline V gene. With V trimmed by 1 base and J by 9 bases, 3 bases remained unmatched. The CDR3 DNA sequence: TGTGCTAGTGGTTTGGGACAGGGCTGGCCCCAGCATTTT. Translating gives CASGLGQGWPQHF.

The chain uses TRBV18 and TRBJ1-1; TRBD1 matches 9 bases. Germline CDR1 reads KGHSH; CDR2 reads LQKENI. The CDR3 extends over 14 amino acids. Trimming removed 3 bases from V and 3 bases from J; junction bases left unmatched: 2. CDR3 nucleotides: TGTGCCAGCTCACCCGGGACAGGGTACACTGAAGCTTTCTTT. Translated, it gives CASSPGTGYTEAFF.

The V call is TRBV19, the J call TRBJ1-1; D is undetermined. Germline V gives CDR1 LNHDA, CDR2 SQIVND (reference sequence). Trimming took 6 bases from V and 2 from J, leaving 16 bases between them. The CDR3 contains 15 residues. This chain's CDR3 is CASRGGVGLNTEAFF. CDR3 bases: TGTGCCAGTAGAGGCGGTGTTGGACTTAACACTGAAGCTTTCTTT. Supplemented by reference TRBV19 and TRBJ1-1, the full variable domain reads DGGITQSPKYLFRKEGQNVTLSCEQNLNHDAMYWYRQDPGQGLRLIYYSQIVNDFQKGDIAEGYSVSREKKESFPLTVTSAQKNPTAFYLCASRGGVGLNTEAFFGQGTRLTVV.

The count of this clone is one. This rearrangement joins TRBV13 to TRBJ2-7; D gene ambiguous. CDR1 and CDR2 from the germline V gene are PRHDT and FYEKMQ (reference sequence). Trimming cost V 5 bases and J 6 bases, with 11 bases left between them. The CDR3 is made up of 12 amino acids. CDR3 amino acids: CASSPVRGEQYF. The CDR3 nucleotides are TGTGCCAGCAGCCCCGTCAGAGGCGAGCAGTACTTC.

J is TRBJ2-5 and V is TRBV7-9; perhaps TRBD1 as D (6 bases). Trimming removed 5 bases from V and 0 bases from J, with 13 bases in between. There are 15 residues in the CDR3. CDR1 is SEHNR, CDR2 FQNEAQ, per germline (reference sequence). CDR3 amino acids: CASSATDRNQETQYF. The DNA for the CDR3 is TGTGCCAGCAGCGCAACTGACAGGAACCAAGAGACCCAGTACTTC.